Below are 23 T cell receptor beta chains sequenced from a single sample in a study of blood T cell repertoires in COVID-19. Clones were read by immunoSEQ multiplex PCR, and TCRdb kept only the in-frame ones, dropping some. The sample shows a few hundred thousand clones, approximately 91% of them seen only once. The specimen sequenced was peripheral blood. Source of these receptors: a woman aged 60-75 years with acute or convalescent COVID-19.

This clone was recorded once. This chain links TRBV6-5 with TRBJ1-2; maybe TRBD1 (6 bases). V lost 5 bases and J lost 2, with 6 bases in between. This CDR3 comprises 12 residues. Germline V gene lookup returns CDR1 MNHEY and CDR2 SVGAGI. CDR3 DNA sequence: TGTGCCAGCAGTACAGGGAACTATGGCTACACCTTC. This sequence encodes CASSTGNYGYTF.

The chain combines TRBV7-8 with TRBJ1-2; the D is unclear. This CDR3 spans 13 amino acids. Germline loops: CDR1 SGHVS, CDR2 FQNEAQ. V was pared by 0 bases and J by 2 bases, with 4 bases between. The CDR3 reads CASSLAVNYGYTF. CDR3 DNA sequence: TGTGCCAGCAGCTTAGCCGTGAACTATGGCTACACCTTC.

The CDR3 reads CASSQDGQGEAFF. CDR3 DNA sequence: TGTGCCAGCAGCCAAGATGGACAGGGGGAGGCTTTCTTT. The chain employs TRBV4-2 and TRBJ1-1, with 10 bases matching TRBD1. Germline V gene lookup returns CDR1 LGHNA and CDR2 YNFKEQ. The CDR3 consists of 13 residues. V was pared by 0 bases and J by 11 bases, with 3 bases of the junction left unmatched.

The CDR3 is CATSAGPGQGEQFF. In DNA form, the CDR3 reads TGTGCCACCAGTGCAGGCCCGGGACAGGGTGAGCAGTTCTTC. V usage is TRBV24-1 and J usage is TRBJ2-1; 9 nucleotides line up with TRBD1. There are 14 residues in the CDR3. The V gene's germline CDR1 is KGHDR and CDR2 SFDVKD. After removal of 5 bases from V and 9 bases from J, the junction contained 7 bases not matched to a gene.

The CDR3 sequence: CASSPTGRGGYEQYF. CDR3 DNA: TGTGCCAGCTCACCGACGGGGCGGGGCGGCTACGAGCAGTACTTC. The chain has TRBV18 and TRBJ2-7; TRBD2 might be the D (6 bases). Per the germline V gene, CDR1 is KGHSH and CDR2 is LQKENI. The CDR3 has 15 amino acids. Trimming took 3 bases from V and 3 from J, leaving 15 bases between them.

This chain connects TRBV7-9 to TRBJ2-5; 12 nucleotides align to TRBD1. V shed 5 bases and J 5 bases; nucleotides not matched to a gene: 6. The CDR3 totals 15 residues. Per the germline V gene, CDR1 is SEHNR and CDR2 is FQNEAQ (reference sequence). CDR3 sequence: CASSPRDRGQETQYF. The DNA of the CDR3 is TGTGCCAGCAGCCCCCGGGACAGGGGGCAGGAGACCCAGTACTTC.

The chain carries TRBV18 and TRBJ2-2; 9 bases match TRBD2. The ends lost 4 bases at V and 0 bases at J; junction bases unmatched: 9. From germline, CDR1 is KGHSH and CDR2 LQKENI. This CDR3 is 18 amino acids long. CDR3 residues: CASSLGLAVVTNTGELFF. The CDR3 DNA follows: TGTGCCAGCTCACTGGGACTAGCAGTAGTAACGAACACCGGGGAGCTGTTTTTT.

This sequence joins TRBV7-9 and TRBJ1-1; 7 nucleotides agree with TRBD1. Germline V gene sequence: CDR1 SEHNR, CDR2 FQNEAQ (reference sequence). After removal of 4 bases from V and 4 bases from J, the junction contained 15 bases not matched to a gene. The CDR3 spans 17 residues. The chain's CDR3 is CASSSGTDLLLGTEAFF. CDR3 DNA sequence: TGTGCCAGCAGCTCTGGGACAGACCTACTCTTAGGCACTGAAGCTTTCTTT. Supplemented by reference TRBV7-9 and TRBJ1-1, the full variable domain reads DTGVSQNPRHKITKRGQNVTFRCDPISEHNRLYWYRQTLGQGPEFLTYFQNEAQLEKSRLLSDRFSAERPKGSFSTLEIQRTEQGDSAMYLCASSSGTDLLLGTEAFFGQGTRLTVV.

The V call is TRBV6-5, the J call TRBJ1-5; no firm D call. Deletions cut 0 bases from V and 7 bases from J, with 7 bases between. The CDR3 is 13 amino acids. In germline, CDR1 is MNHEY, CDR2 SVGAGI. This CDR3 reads CASSYSPGQPQHF. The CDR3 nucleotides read TGTGCCAGCAGTTACTCGCCGGGACAGCCCCAGCATTTT.

The CDR3 protein is CASSEEGNPEGNEKLFF. The CDR3 region has the DNA TGTGCCAGCAGCGAAGAGGGCAATCCCGAGGGTAATGAAAAACTGTTTTTT. V is TRBV5-6 and J is TRBJ1-4; no clear D gene. Germline-derived CDR1 and CDR2 are SGHDT and YYEEEE. The CDR3 is 17 amino acids. Trimming took 4 bases from V and 4 from J, leaving 20 bases between them.

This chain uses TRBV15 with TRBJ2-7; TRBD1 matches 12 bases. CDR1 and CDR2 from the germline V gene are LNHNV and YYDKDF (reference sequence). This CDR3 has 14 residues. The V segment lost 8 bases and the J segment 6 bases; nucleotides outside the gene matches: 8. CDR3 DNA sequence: TGTGCCACCGGCCGGGACAGGGGGCCTGTCGAGCAGTACTTC. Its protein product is CATGRDRGPVEQYF.

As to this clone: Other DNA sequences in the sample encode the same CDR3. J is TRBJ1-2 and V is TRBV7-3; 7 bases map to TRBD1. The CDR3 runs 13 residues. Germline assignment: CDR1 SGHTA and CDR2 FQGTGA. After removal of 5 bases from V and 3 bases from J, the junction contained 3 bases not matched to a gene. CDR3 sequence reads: CASSRTGDYGYTF. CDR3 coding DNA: TGTGCCAGCAGCAGAACAGGGGACTATGGCTACACCTTC.

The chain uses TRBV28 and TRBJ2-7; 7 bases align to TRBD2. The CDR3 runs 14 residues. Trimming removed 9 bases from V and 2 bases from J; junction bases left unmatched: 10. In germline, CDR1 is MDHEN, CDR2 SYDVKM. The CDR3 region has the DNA TGTGCCAGTAGCGTAGCGGGTGGGACCTACGAGCAGTACTTC. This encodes CASSVAGGTYEQYF.

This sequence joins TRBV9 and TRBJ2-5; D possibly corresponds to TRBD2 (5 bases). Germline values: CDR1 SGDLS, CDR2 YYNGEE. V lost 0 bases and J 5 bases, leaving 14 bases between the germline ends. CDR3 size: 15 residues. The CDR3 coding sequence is TGTGCCAGCAGCGTAGGGGGTCACGGGGTTGAGACCCAGTACTTC. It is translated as CASSVGGHGVETQYF.

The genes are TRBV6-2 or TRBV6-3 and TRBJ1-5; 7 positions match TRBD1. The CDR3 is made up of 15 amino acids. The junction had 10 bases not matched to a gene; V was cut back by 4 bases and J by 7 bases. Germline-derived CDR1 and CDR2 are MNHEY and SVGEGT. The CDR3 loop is CASSSIQGWRQPQHF. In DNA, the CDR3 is TGTGCCAGCAGTTCAATACAGGGGTGGAGACAGCCCCAGCATTTT.

CDR3 loop: CASSSTPFLGQAATNEKLFF. The CDR3 DNA sequence: TGTGCCAGCAGTTCAACCCCTTTCCTTGGACAGGCGGCAACTAATGAAAAACTGTTTTTT. V is TRBV27 and J is TRBJ1-4; 7 bases agree with TRBD1. The CDR3 loop spans 20 amino acids. Germline V CDR1 and CDR2: MNHEY, SMNVEV (reference sequence). The V gene end was trimmed by 4 bases and the J gene end by 0 bases; junction bases not matched to a gene: 17.

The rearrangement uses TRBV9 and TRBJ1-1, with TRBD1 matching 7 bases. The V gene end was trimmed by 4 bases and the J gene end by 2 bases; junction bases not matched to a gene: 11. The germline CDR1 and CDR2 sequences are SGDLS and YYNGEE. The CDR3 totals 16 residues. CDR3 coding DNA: TGTGCCAGCAGCTCAGAGGCAGGGGGGAGAAACACTGAAGCTTTCTTT. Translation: CASSSEAGGRNTEAFF.

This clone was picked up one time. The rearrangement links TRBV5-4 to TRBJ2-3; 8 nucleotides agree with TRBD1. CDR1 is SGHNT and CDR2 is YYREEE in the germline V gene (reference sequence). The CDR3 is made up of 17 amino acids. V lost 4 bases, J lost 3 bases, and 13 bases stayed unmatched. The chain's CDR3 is CASSTQKQGVGTDTQYF. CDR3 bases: TGTGCCAGCAGCACCCAGAAACAGGGGGTAGGGACAGATACGCAGTATTTT. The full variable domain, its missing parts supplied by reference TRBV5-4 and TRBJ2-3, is ETGVTQSPTHLIKTRGQQVTLRCSSQSGHNTVSWYQQALGQGPQFIFQYYREEENGRGNFPPRFSGLQFPNYSSELNVNALELDDSALYLCASSTQKQGVGTDTQYFGPGTRLTVL.

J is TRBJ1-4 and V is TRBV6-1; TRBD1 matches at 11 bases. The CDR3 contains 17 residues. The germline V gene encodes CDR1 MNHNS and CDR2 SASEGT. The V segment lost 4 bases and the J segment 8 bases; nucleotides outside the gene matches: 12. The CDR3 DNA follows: TGTGCCAGCAGTGTCCGGGACAGGGGGGCAGCGGTAGAAAAACTGTTTTTT. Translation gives CASSVRDRGAAVEKLFF.

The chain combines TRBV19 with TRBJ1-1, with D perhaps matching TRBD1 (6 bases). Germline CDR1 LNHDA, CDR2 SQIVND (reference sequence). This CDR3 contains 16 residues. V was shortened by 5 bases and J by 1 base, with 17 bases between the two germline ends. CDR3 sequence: CASSSAGTPGNTEAFF. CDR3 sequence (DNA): TGTGCCAGTAGTTCCGCCGGGACACCGGGGAACACTGAAGCTTTCTTT.

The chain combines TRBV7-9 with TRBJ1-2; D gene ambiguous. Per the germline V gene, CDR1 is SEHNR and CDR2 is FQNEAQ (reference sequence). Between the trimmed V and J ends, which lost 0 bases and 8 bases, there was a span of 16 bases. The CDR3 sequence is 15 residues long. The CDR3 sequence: CASSLAHFGEGGYTF. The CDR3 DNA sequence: TGTGCCAGCAGCTTAGCGCATTTTGGGGAGGGAGGCTACACCTTC.

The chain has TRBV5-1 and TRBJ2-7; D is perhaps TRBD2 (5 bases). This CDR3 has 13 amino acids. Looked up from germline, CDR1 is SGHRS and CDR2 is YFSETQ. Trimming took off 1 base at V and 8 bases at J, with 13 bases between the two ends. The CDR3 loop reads CASSLKGDMQQYF. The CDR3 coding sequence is TGCGCCAGCAGCTTGAAGGGAGACATGCAGCAGTACTTC.

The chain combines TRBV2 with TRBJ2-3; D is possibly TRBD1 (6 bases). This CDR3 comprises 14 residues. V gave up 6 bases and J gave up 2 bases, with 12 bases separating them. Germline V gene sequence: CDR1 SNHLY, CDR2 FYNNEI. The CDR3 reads CASRDGGLTDTQYF. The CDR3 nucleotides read TGTGCCAGCAGAGATGGGGGCCTCACAGATACGCAGTATTTT.